This TCR beta chain was sequenced for a study of cytomegalovirus exposure and HLA in healthy donors. Of note for this clone: Its antigen is unknown.

The V gene lost 0 bases and the J gene lost 4 bases, with 11 bases spanning the gap. Germline assignment: CDR1 SGDLS and CDR2 YYNGEE. The CDR3 extends over 15 amino acids. The PCR made use of 60 Vbeta and 13 Jbeta primers. Assay: immunoSEQ multiplex PCR; the TCRdb copy retains only in-frame clones and omits some. The sample lists 150,000 to 200,000 clones, roughly three quarters occurring once. General study points: Versus the 666-donor mean, an Asian-associated ancestry cluster reportedly showed fewer N-insertions in a later analysis. A later analysis revealed that TCR association rates differed between HLA loci, peaking at DRB1 and bottoming out at HLA-C. The study flagged some 170 TCR beta chains as cytomegalovirus-associated. In vitro work confirmed that a few CMV-associated chains recognize CMV antigens.

This sequence originates from a man aged 18 to 30 in good health and CMV-seropositive. Specimen: PBMCs. The chain has TRBV9 and TRBJ1-3; possibly TRBD1 for D (6 bases). CDR3 sequence (DNA): TGTGCCAGCAGCGTAGGTCCAGGGGACGGAAACACCATATATTTT. It yields the protein CASSVGPGDGNTIYF.